Presented here are 20 T cell receptor beta chains from one specimen sequenced in a study of post-analysis software for immune sequencing data. These TCRs are of unknown antigen specificity. General study points: Five TRBV segments occurring more often in patients than controls included TRBV5-6, TRBV5-1 and TRBV20-1.

Unique molecular identifiers tagged the TCR beta cDNA libraries. TCRdb reprocessed the PCR reads via MiXCR and lists one record per CDR3 protein. The data contain fewer than 850,000 distinct CDR3 sequences, roughly 29% of them singletons. Sequencing used blood. Receptor source: a girl aged 5 to 17 with multiple sclerosis.

The CDR3 region is CASSPVAGGVPYEQYF. The CDR3, as DNA: TGTGCCAGCAGCCCAGTAGCGGGAGGGGTCCCCTACGAGCAGTACTTC. The rearrangement joins TRBV28 to TRBJ2-7; 11 nucleotides line up with TRBD2. This CDR3 has 16 amino acids. The germline V gene has CDR1 MDHEN and CDR2 SYDVKM. V shed 6 bases, J shed 2 bases, and the junction held 9 bases outside the gene matches.

This clonotype was seen a few times. This sequence joins TRBV4-1 and TRBJ1-2, with 8 bases lining up with TRBD1. The length of the CDR3 is 11 residues. J was trimmed by 6 bases and V by 8 bases; bases with no gene match: 2. Germline lookup yields CDR1 MGHRA and CDR2 YSYEKL. Here the CDR3 DNA reads TGCGCCAGCGGACAGGGAAATGGCTACACCTTC. It specifies CASGQGNGYTF.

This clonotype was observed once. V and J are TRBV10-3 and TRBJ2-7; 10 bases line up with TRBD2. Gene TRBJ2-5 matches the end of the DNA better, so the J call may be wrong. Germline CDR1 reads ENHRY; CDR2 reads SYGVKD. CDR3 size: 14 residues. The CDR3 reads CAISGLAGAQTQYF. The CDR3 DNA is TGTGCCATCAGCGGCCTAGCGGGAGCTCAGACCCAGTACTTC.

The V and J genes are TRBV5-6 and TRBJ2-2; maybe TRBD1 (5 bases). The V gene's germline CDR1 is SGHDT and CDR2 YYEEEE. Trimming stripped 4 bases from V and 0 bases from J, with 10 bases between. CDR3 size: 15 residues. The chain's CDR3 is CASSAGFTNTGELFF. The DNA of the CDR3 is TGTGCCAGCAGCGCAGGGTTTACGAACACCGGGGAGCTGTTTTTT. Full variable domain (missing parts from reference TRBV5-6 and TRBJ2-2): DAGVTQSPTHLIKTRGQQVTLRCSPKSGHDTVSWYQQALGQGPQFIFQYYEEEERQRGNFPDRFSGHQFPNYSSELNVNALLLGDSALYLCASSAGFTNTGELFFGEGSRLTVL.

The chain uses TRBV27 and TRBJ2-5; 10 bases line up with TRBD1. The CDR3 contains 14 residues. Germline CDR1 reads MNHEY; CDR2 reads SMNVEV (reference sequence). J lost 11 bases, V lost 6 bases, and 12 bases had no gene match. CDR3 in DNA: TGTGCCAGCAGGAGTGGGACAGGGGTTGGAGAGCAGTACTTC. Translated, it gives CASRSGTGVGEQYF.

A single count supports this clonotype. V usage is TRBV7-2 and J usage is TRBJ1-2; D remains unclear. The ends were cut back, 0 bases at V and 10 bases at J, with 15 bases in the middle. Germline V gene lookup returns CDR1 SGHTA and CDR2 FQGNSA. The CDR3 runs 14 residues. The CDR3 reads CASSLAGELSDYTF. The CDR3 DNA follows: TGTGCCAGCAGCTTAGCTGGGGAGCTTTCGGACTACACCTTC.

V and J are TRBV6-2 or TRBV6-3 and TRBJ2-5; the match to TRBD2 covers 8 bases. V lost 8 bases and J lost 11; bases outside the gene matches: 16. This CDR3 is built from 14 residues. The germline V gene encodes CDR1 MNHEY and CDR2 SVGEGT. CDR3 nucleotides: TGTGCCAGCTGTGATTTTAGCGGGACTAATGAGCAGTACTTC. It specifies CASCDFSGTNEQYF.

This clonotype was observed a few times. This sequence joins TRBV20-1 and TRBJ2-5; D possibly corresponds to TRBD2 (5 bases). The CDR3 has 16 residues. V lost 0 bases and J 4 bases, leaving 18 bases between the germline ends. The germline V gene encodes CDR1 DFQATT and CDR2 SNEGSKA (reference sequence). The CDR3 DNA is TGCAGTGCTAGAGATTCGGCTAGCCCTAAGAGAGAGACCCAGTACTTC. Translated: CSARDSASPKRETQYF.

This clonotype was seen a handful of times. This chain connects TRBV5-5 to TRBJ2-5, with D possibly being TRBD1 (5 bases). The length of the CDR3 is 14 residues. Trimming pared 4 bases from V and 1 base from J, leaving 11 bases between. CDR1 and CDR2 (germline): SGHKS, YYEKEE (reference sequence). CDR3 region: CASSIRQPQETQYF. CDR3 nucleotide sequence: TGTGCCAGCAGCATCCGACAGCCCCAAGAGACCCAGTACTTC. Full variable domain (rest looked up from reference TRBV5-5 and TRBJ2-5): DAGVTQSPTHLIKTRGQQVTLRCSPISGHKSVSWYQQVLGQGPQFIFQYYEKEERGRGNFPDRFSARQFPNYSSELNVNALLLGDSALYLCASSIRQPQETQYFGPGTRLLVL.

This clonotype appeared many times. The chain couples TRBV4-1 to TRBJ2-5; D is possibly TRBD1 or TRBD2 (6 bases each). Germline CDR1 is MGHRA and CDR2 is YSYEKL. This CDR3 has 16 amino acids. Trimming stripped 1 base from V and 0 bases from J, with 12 bases between. DNA for the CDR3: TGCGCCAGCAGCCAAGGGTGGGGGGCTTACCAAGAGACCCAGTACTTC. Amino acid sequence: CASSQGWGAYQETQYF.

This clonotype was seen only a few times. The chain combines TRBV7-2 with TRBJ2-1, with D possibly matching TRBD1 (7 bases). Germline V gene data show CDR1 as SGHTA and CDR2 as FQGNSA. The CDR3 contains 15 residues. The V gene lost 5 bases and the J gene lost 6 bases, with 17 bases spanning the gap. CDR3 region: CASSPGGLWGNEQFF. Here the CDR3 DNA reads TGTGCCAGCAGCCCAGGGGGACTGTGGGGCAATGAGCAGTTCTTC.

CDR3 region: CSASIFRDSYGYTF. Written as DNA, the CDR3 is TGCAGTGCTAGTATCTTCCGGGACAGCTATGGCTACACCTTC. This chain links TRBV20-1 with TRBJ1-2, with TRBD1 matching 7 bases. The length of the CDR3 is 14 residues. The V segment lost 3 bases and the J segment 4 bases; nucleotides outside the gene matches: 8. CDR1 and CDR2 from the germline V gene are DFQATT and SNEGSKA (reference sequence).

This clonotype was observed a single time. This chain links TRBV20-1 with TRBJ2-1; D is unresolved. Trimming cost V 7 bases and J 4 bases, with 14 bases left between them. Germline CDR1 is DFQATT and CDR2 is SNEGSKA (reference sequence). The CDR3 has 13 residues. The CDR3 coding sequence is TGCAGTGTTATTCGACGGAGTTACAATGAGCAGTTCTTC. This translates into CSVIRRSYNEQFF.

This clonotype was detected only a few times. The V gene is TRBV18, the J gene TRBJ2-7; D gene uncertain. V was clipped by 3 bases and J by 1 base, with 10 bases between them. Germline V CDR1 and CDR2: KGHSH, LQKENI. This CDR3 is 14 amino acids long. CDR3: CASSPKELSYEQYF. The CDR3 nucleotides are TGTGCCAGCTCACCGAAGGAGTTGTCCTACGAGCAGTACTTC.

The V call is TRBV5-1, the J call TRBJ1-1; TRBD1 matches at 10 bases. This CDR3 has 18 residues. Trimming cost V 3 bases and J 1 base; bases outside gene matches: 12. Germline V gene lookup returns CDR1 SGHRS and CDR2 YFSETQ. The CDR3 nucleotides are TGCGCCAGCAGCTACCAGGGGTGGGACAGGGGTTCGAACACTGAAGCTTTCTTT. As protein: CASSYQGWDRGSNTEAFF.

The CDR3 nucleotides are TGCAGCGGGGGACAGGCAAAAGAGACCCAGTACTTC. This sequence encodes CSGGQAKETQYF. J is TRBJ2-5 and V is TRBV29-1, with 8 nucleotides matching TRBD1. The V and J ends lost 7 bases and 3 bases, in that order; junction bases with no gene match: 4. The CDR3 spans 12 residues. Germline CDR1 is SQVTM and CDR2 is ANQGSEA.

This clonotype was seen a few times. The gene calls are TRBV20-1 and TRBJ1-5; D might be TRBD1 (6 bases). The CDR3 covers 16 residues. The V and J ends lost 0 bases and 4 bases respectively, with 16 bases between them. Germline V gives CDR1 DFQATT, CDR2 SNEGSKA (reference sequence). The CDR3 DNA reads TGCAGTGCTAGAGATCTACGAGGGACACTTAATCAGCCCCAGCATTTT. Translated: CSARDLRGTLNQPQHF.

The rearrangement joins TRBV7-2 to TRBJ2-5; no clear D gene. This CDR3 spans 13 amino acids. Germline V lookup: CDR1 SGHTA, CDR2 FQGNSA. V lost 1 base and J lost 5, with 8 bases in between. CDR3 nucleotide sequence: TGTGCCAGCAGCTTAGACTACGGGGAGACCCAGTACTTC. Protein sequence: CASSLDYGETQYF.

There are a few counts of this clonotype. The chain has TRBV7-8 and TRBJ2-1, with a tentative D call TRBD1 (6 bases). The CDR3 is made up of 14 amino acids. V lost 7 bases and J lost 2, with 12 bases in between. CDR1 SGHVS and CDR2 FQNEAQ come from the germline V gene. The CDR3 bases are TGTGCCAGCAACAACAGGGTACCCTACAATGAGCAGTTCTTC. The encoded protein is CASNNRVPYNEQFF.

This clonotype was seen a few times. V gene TRBV7-9 combines with J gene TRBJ1-5; no firm D call. The V end was cut by 2 bases, the J end by 3 bases, with 17 bases between. Germline CDR1 reads SEHNR; CDR2 reads FQNEAQ (reference sequence). This CDR3 comprises 17 residues. CDR3 DNA sequence: TGTGCCAGCAGCTTAAGTTACTGGGAGGGCCCCAATCAGCCCCAGCATTTT. This encodes CASSLSYWEGPNQPQHF.